The 7 T cell receptor beta chains presented below share a single source sample, sequenced in a study of beta chain features in type 1 diabetes. TCRB transcripts that were expressed got sequenced, as all of the isolated RNA had been reverse transcribed. Using immunoSEQ multiplex PCR, the repertoire was profiled, and TCRdb retains in-frame clones only, with some absent. The data hold a few hundred thousand clones, with around a fifth observed a single time. The sample consisted of naive CD4+ T cells from blood. These receptors all come from a woman aged 18-29 years in good health.

The chain uses TRBV15 and TRBJ2-5; TRBD2 aligns across 10 bases. The CDR3 spans 14 residues. Germline V gene sequence: CDR1 LNHNV, CDR2 YYDKDF (reference sequence). V lost 2 bases to trimming and J lost 9 bases; unmatched junction nucleotides: 6. CDR3 in DNA: TGTGCCACCAGCAGAAGCGGGGGGGCGCAAGCCCAGTACTTC. Amino acid sequence: CATSRSGGAQAQYF. The full variable domain, completed using reference TRBV15 and TRBJ2-5, is DAMVIQNPRYQVTQFGKPVTLSCSQTLNHNVMYWYQQKSSQAPKLLFHYYDKDFNNEADTPDNFQSRRPNTSFCFLDIRSPGLGDTAMYLCATSRSGGAQAQYFGPGTRLLVL.

The table lists this clone with a few counts. This chain uses TRBV6-1 with TRBJ1-3; D gene ambiguous. CDR1 is MNHNS and CDR2 is SASEGT in the germline V gene. CDR3 length: 15 residues. Trimming stripped 4 bases from V and 3 bases from J, with 13 bases between. CDR3 in amino acids: CASSGREGGGNTIYF. In nucleotides, the CDR3 is TGTGCCAGCAGTGGACGGGAAGGAGGTGGAAACACCATATATTTT.

The chain is built from TRBV7-2 and TRBJ1-6, with 7 bases aligning to TRBD1. Germline V gene data show CDR1 as SGHTA and CDR2 as FQGNSA. The CDR3 consists of 14 residues. V gave up 7 bases and J gave up 5 bases; unmatched junction bases: 5. The CDR3 bases are TGTGCCAGCATCAGGGACAGAAATAATTCACCCCTCCACTTT. It codes for CASIRDRNNSPLHF.

The sample holds one count of this clone. V and J are TRBV18 and TRBJ2-7; perhaps TRBD1 as D (6 bases). V shed 4 bases and J shed 6 bases, with 16 bases lying between them. Germline-derived CDR1 and CDR2 are KGHSH and LQKENI. CDR3 size: 14 residues. CDR3 region: CASSLRGTPAEQYF. CDR3 in DNA: TGTGCCAGCTCACTGAGGGGGACACCGGCCGAGCAGTACTTC.

This clone was counted a few times. The chain carries TRBV20-1 and TRBJ2-7; D is possibly TRBD2 (6 bases). Germline V gives CDR1 DFQATT, CDR2 SNEGSKA (reference sequence). This CDR3 has 11 amino acids. V dropped 2 bases and J dropped 7 bases, with 9 bases sitting between them. CDR3 bases: TGCAGTGCTAGACGAGGGAGGGAGCAGTACTTC. The encoded protein is CSARRGREQYF.

The chain joins TRBV7-9 to TRBJ1-5, with 7 bases lining up with TRBD1. Germline-derived CDR1 and CDR2 are SEHNR and FQNEAQ (reference sequence). Losses at the gene ends were 3 bases for V and 3 bases for J; bases not matched to a gene: 2. This CDR3 comprises 14 residues. The CDR3 spells CASSLGQLNQPQHF. CDR3 DNA sequence: TGTGCCAGCAGCTTGGGACAGCTCAATCAGCCCCAGCATTTT. The full variable domain, its missing parts supplied by reference TRBV7-9 and TRBJ1-5, is DTGVSQNPRHKITKRGQNVTFRCDPISEHNRLYWYRQTLGQGPEFLTYFQNEAQLEKSRLLSDRFSAERPKGSFSTLEIQRTEQGDSAMYLCASSLGQLNQPQHFGDGTRLSIL.

This clone was seen a few times. V and J are TRBV30 and TRBJ2-1, with 12 bases matching TRBD2. The length of the CDR3 is 19 residues. With 7 bases clipped from V and 2 bases from J, the junction kept 18 bases outside the gene matches. Germline assignment: CDR1 GTSNPN and CDR2 SVGIG (reference sequence). The CDR3, as DNA: TGTGCCTTCCTTTCCGCCAGGGGGCTAGCGGGAGGGCCCTACAATGAGCAGTTCTTC. Its translation: CAFLSARGLAGGPYNEQFF.